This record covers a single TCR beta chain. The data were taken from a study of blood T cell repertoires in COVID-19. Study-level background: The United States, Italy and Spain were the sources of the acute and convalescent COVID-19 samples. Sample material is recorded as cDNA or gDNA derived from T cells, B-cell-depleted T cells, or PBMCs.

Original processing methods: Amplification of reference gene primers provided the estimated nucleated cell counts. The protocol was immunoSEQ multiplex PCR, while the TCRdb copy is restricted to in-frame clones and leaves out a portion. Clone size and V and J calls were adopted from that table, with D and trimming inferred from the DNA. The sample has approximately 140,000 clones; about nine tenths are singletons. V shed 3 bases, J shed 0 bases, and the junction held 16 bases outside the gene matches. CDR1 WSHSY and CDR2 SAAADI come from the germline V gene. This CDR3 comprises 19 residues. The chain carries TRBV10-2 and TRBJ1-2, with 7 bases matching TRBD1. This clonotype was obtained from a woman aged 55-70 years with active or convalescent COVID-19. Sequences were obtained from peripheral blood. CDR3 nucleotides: TGCGCCAGCAGTGAATATAATCCGGGACAGTCGAAAGCTAACTATGGCTACACCTTC. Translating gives CASSEYNPGQSKANYGYTF.